The text below deals with one T cell receptor (beta chain). Its antigen is currently unknown. Germline values: CDR1 SGHTA, CDR2 FQGNSA. The CDR3 length is 14 residues. V lost 1 base and J lost 6; bases outside the gene matches: 6. The data stem from a study of CD8+ T cells in alopecia areata. General study findings and limits: In patients, TCRs were shared less clearly than in mice, and HLA may possibly be involved. Among the 100 top clones, expanded CD8+ clones, like scalp clonality, were significantly decreased by tofacitinib. Having one nonresponder leaves uncertain how baseline CD8+ expansion relates to response.

As to treatment: oral pan-JAK inhibitor, 5-10 mg twice daily. The sequencing template was cDNA reverse transcribed from extracted RNA. Method: immunoSEQ multiplex PCR; TCRdb's copy keeps in-frame clones and lacks some. The sample consists of 150,000 to 200,000 clones, 60% of them appearing once. V is TRBV7-2 and J is TRBJ2-7; TRBD2 matches 7 bases. The specimen comprised CD4+ T cells sorted from blood, sampled at week 24, from a patient treated with tofacitinib. This sequence originates from a human donor with alopecia areata. In DNA, the CDR3 is TGTGCCAGCAGCTTAGAGGTACTAGCGACCGAGCAGTACTTC. Translating gives CASSLEVLATEQYF.